This T cell receptor beta chain is drawn from a study of beta chain features in type 1 diabetes. Study-level findings and limits: Shorter TCRB CDR3s, moderately but significantly so, marked every one of the four CD4+ subsets in Type 1 diabetes patients.

Around 100 mL of blood, on average, came from one heparinised draw per donor. In all sorted populations, purity surpassed 95%. The germline V gene has CDR1 SGHRS and CDR2 YFSETQ. The CDR3 loop spans 17 amino acids. V lost 5 bases and J 2 bases, leaving 20 bases between the germline ends. Of note for this clone: Its antigen remains unidentified.

Expressed TCRB transcripts were sequenced because the entire RNA isolate underwent reverse transcription. Using immunoSEQ multiplex PCR, the repertoire was profiled, and TCRdb retains in-frame clones only, with some absent. The sample has some 150,000 clones, 10% seen once. V usage is TRBV5-1 and J usage is TRBJ2-1; TRBD2 is a possible D gene (7 bases). The sample was naive CD4+ T cells from blood. The receptor's source is a man aged 18-30 years in good health. In DNA, the CDR3 is TGCGCCAGCAGATCCATAGGGGGGGCAGGGACCTACAATGAGCAGTTCTTC. As protein: CASRSIGGAGTYNEQFF.